The 31 T cell receptor beta chains below all came from one sample that was sequenced in a study of T cells in Graves' hyperthyroidism and ophthalmopathy. What was amplified from RNA transcripts were TCR beta CDR3 regions. The HTBI primer set drove a first-round RT-PCR of the TCR CDR3. TCRdb fed the multiplex PCR reads into MiXCR, producing one record per CDR3 protein. The table includes hundreds of thousands of distinct CDR3 sequences, approximately 14% detected once. The sample comprised blood. These TCRs come from a woman aged 18-29 years with Graves' hyperthyroidism.

The genes are TRBV28 and TRBJ1-5; 12 positions match TRBD1. The J segment lost 2 bases and the V segment lost 5 bases, leaving 7 bases of the junction unmatched. The CDR3 runs to 17 residues. Germline V lookup: CDR1 MDHEN, CDR2 SYDVKM. In DNA form, the CDR3 reads TGTGCCAGCAGTATTGGGACAGGGGGCGAAGGCAATCAGCCCCAGCATTTT. Amino acids: CASSIGTGGEGNQPQHF.

This clonotype has at least ten counts. The V and J genes are TRBV5-1 and TRBJ1-2; 7 nucleotides match TRBD1. The CDR3 contains 12 residues. Germline V gives CDR1 SGHRS, CDR2 YFSETQ. The V segment lost 6 bases and the J segment 4 bases; nucleotides outside the gene matches: 3. CDR3 in amino acids: CASTAGGYGYTF. Written as DNA, the CDR3 is TGCGCCAGCACCGCAGGGGGCTATGGCTACACCTTC.

This clonotype showed up just a few times. The rearrangement joins TRBV27 to TRBJ1-6; D not certain. Trimming took off 3 bases at V and 0 bases at J, with 12 bases between the two ends. The CDR3 sequence is 17 residues long. Germline CDR1 reads MNHEY; CDR2 reads SMNVEV (reference sequence). Here the CDR3 DNA reads TGTGCCAGCAGTTTTAGCACAAGGAGCTCCTATAATTCACCCCTCCACTTT. Protein sequence: CASSFSTRSSYNSPLHF.

The chain recombines TRBV4-2 with TRBJ2-1; 12 positions match TRBD2. Germline V lookup: CDR1 LGHNA, CDR2 YNFKEQ. The CDR3 contains 17 residues. Trimming cost V 1 base and J 4 bases; bases outside gene matches: 5. The CDR3 spells CASSQGDGTSGYNEQFF. The CDR3 region has the DNA TGTGCCAGCAGCCAAGGAGACGGGACTAGCGGGTACAATGAGCAGTTCTTC.

This clonotype has ten or more counts. The CDR3 is CASSYALSRMNTEAFF. The CDR3 nucleotides read TGTGCCAGCAGTTACGCCTTATCCAGGATGAACACTGAAGCTTTCTTT. The V and J genes are TRBV6-2 or TRBV6-3 and TRBJ1-1, with D unresolved. The germline V gene has CDR1 MNHEY and CDR2 SVGEGT. The V and J ends lost 2 bases and 0 bases respectively, with 13 bases between them. The CDR3 extends over 16 amino acids.

A few counts support this clonotype. V gene TRBV29-1 combines with J gene TRBJ2-7; D may be TRBD1 (5 bases). This CDR3 contains 13 residues. Germline-derived CDR1 and CDR2 are SQVTM and ANQGSEA. Trimming pared 6 bases from V and 3 bases from J, leaving 15 bases between. The CDR3 is CSVTGVYGYEQYF. The CDR3 DNA follows: TGCAGCGTCACAGGAGTTTATGGCTACGAGCAGTACTTC.

Comments on this clonotype: A much larger clonotype is one base distant, so this may be a read error. The chain couples TRBV20-1 to TRBJ2-7; the D gene is possibly TRBD1 (6 bases). CDR1 and CDR2 (germline): DFQATT, SNEGSKA (reference sequence). Trimming stripped 5 bases from V and 2 bases from J, with 13 bases between. This CDR3 is built from 13 residues. CDR3 sequence (DNA): TGCAGTGCTGGTCGTACAGGGACCTACGAGCAGTACTTC. This gives the protein CSAGRTGTYEQYF.

The V gene is TRBV4-3, the J gene TRBJ2-5; D is perhaps TRBD2 (5 bases). Germline V gene data show CDR1 as LGHNA and CDR2 as YSLEER. The germline V and J ends were trimmed by 5 bases and 5 bases, with 18 bases remaining between them. The CDR3 spans 15 residues. CDR3 coding DNA: TGCGCCAGCAGCTCGGTCGTTGGAGGTTTTGAGACCCAGTACTTC. Translating it yields CASSSVVGGFETQYF.

The J gene is TRBJ2-7, the V gene TRBV4-1; 10 bases fit TRBD2. The V gene's germline CDR1 is MGHRA and CDR2 YSYEKL. The CDR3 is 17 residues long. The V segment lost 1 base and the J segment 3 bases; nucleotides outside the gene matches: 9. The CDR3 nucleotides are TGCGCCAGCAGCCAAGGGCTAGCGGGAGACAATTTCTACGAGCAGTACTTC. Encoded protein: CASSQGLAGDNFYEQYF.

In its sample, this clonotype was seen many times. V and J are TRBV19 and TRBJ2-1; 10 positions match TRBD2. Germline trimming cut 5 bases from V and 9 bases from J; bases unmatched to any gene: 7. Germline V CDR1 and CDR2: LNHDA, SQIVND (reference sequence). CDR3 size: 14 residues. The CDR3: CASSATSGIGEQFF. The CDR3, as DNA: TGTGCCAGTAGTGCCACTAGCGGGATTGGTGAGCAGTTCTTC.

The chain recombines TRBV19 with TRBJ2-2; maybe TRBD1 (5 bases). Gene TRBJ1-1 matches the end of the DNA better, so the J call may be wrong. Per germline, CDR1 LNHDA and CDR2 SQIVND (reference sequence). The CDR3 length is 12 residues. The CDR3 DNA reads as TGTGCCAGCTTAAGGGACCCCGGCAGAGCTTTCTTT. Protein: CASLRDPGRAFF.

This clonotype was seen only once. J is TRBJ2-1 and V is TRBV14; D is uncertain. Looked up from germline, CDR1 is SGHDN and CDR2 is FVKESK. This CDR3 is 13 amino acids long. V lost 0 bases and J lost 6, with 6 bases in between. The CDR3 sequence is CASSQELFNEQFF. The CDR3 nucleotides read TGTGCCAGCAGCCAAGAGCTGTTCAATGAGCAGTTCTTC.

The sample holds many counts of this clonotype. The chain joins TRBV7-9 to TRBJ2-1, with no clear D. The CDR3 sequence is 13 residues long. Germline V gene data show CDR1 as SEHNR and CDR2 as FQNEAQ (reference sequence). V lost 4 bases to trimming and J lost 7 bases, with 11 bases between them. The CDR3 DNA reads as TGTGCCAGCAGCTCCTCCGCCCCTAATGAGCAGTTCTTC. It translates to CASSSSAPNEQFF.

This clonotype appeared many times. The rearrangement joins TRBV7-9 to TRBJ2-7; unclear D gene. Trimming shortened V by 1 base and J by 3 bases, and 10 bases separated the two germline ends. There are 14 residues in the CDR3. Germline V gives CDR1 SEHNR, CDR2 FQNEAQ (reference sequence). CDR3 in DNA: TGTGCCAGCAGCTTAGGGGATAGGGACTACGAGCAGTACTTC. Amino acids: CASSLGDRDYEQYF.

This clonotype was picked up many times. V usage is TRBV28 and J usage is TRBJ1-5, with unresolved D. The V gene's germline CDR1 is MDHEN and CDR2 SYDVKM. Trimming pared 7 bases from V and 4 bases from J, leaving 8 bases between. CDR3 length: 12 residues. Written as DNA, the CDR3 is TGTGCCAGCATGAGAGGGAATCAGCCCCAGCATTTT. Protein sequence: CASMRGNQPQHF.

This clonotype was counted between two and nine times. The V call is TRBV6-5, the J call TRBJ2-2; 10 bases align to TRBD2. Trimming removed 4 bases from V and 1 base from J; junction bases left unmatched: 6. This CDR3 is built from 17 residues. The germline CDR1 and CDR2 sequences are MNHEY and SVGAGI. The CDR3 spells CASSFRLAGKNTGELFF. The CDR3 region has the DNA TGTGCCAGCAGTTTTCGACTAGCGGGCAAGAACACCGGGGAGCTGTTTTTT.

The chain links TRBV2 to TRBJ1-3; possible D gene TRBD1, 6 bases. Trimming removed 8 bases from V and 0 bases from J, with 14 bases in between. CDR3 length equals 15 residues. The germline V gene encodes CDR1 SNHLY and CDR2 FYNNEI. The CDR3 region is CASAQGIRSGNTIYF. CDR3 nucleotide sequence: TGTGCCAGCGCGCAGGGGATCCGCTCTGGAAACACCATATATTTT.

This clonotype was seen many times. The chain joins TRBV18 to TRBJ2-5; D gene ambiguous. The CDR3 totals 13 residues. V lost 8 bases, J lost 5 bases, and 15 bases lay in between. CDR1 and CDR2 from the germline V gene are KGHSH and LQKENI. CDR3 amino acids: CASSPGVKETQYF. CDR3 in DNA: TGTGCCAGCAGCCCCGGAGTAAAGGAGACCCAGTACTTC.

This clonotype has just a few counts. J is TRBJ2-1 and V is TRBV6-1, with D unresolved. There are 14 residues in the CDR3. CDR1 is MNHNS, CDR2 SASEGT, per germline. V dropped 6 bases and J dropped 0 bases, with 9 bases sitting between them. CDR3 bases: TGTGCCAGCAGGCCGGCGAGCTCCTACAATGAGCAGTTCTTC. This sequence encodes CASRPASSYNEQFF.

The chain employs TRBV7-8 and TRBJ2-7, with D maybe TRBD2 (5 bases). Per the germline V gene, CDR1 is SGHVS and CDR2 is FQNEAQ. V was trimmed by 3 bases and J by 6 bases, leaving 18 bases between them. The CDR3 totals 15 residues. CDR3 sequence: CASSLFVRPAGEQYF. The CDR3 DNA sequence: TGTGCCAGCAGCTTGTTCGTCCGTCCGGCGGGCGAGCAGTACTTC.

The chain links TRBV6-5 to TRBJ2-7, with a tentative D call TRBD1 (7 bases). The V end lost 2 bases, the J end lost 3 bases, and 23 bases lay between the germline ends. The germline V gene encodes CDR1 MNHEY and CDR2 SVGAGI. The CDR3 totals 18 residues. The CDR3 DNA is TGTGCCAGCAGTTACCACCTCAAGACAGGGAGGAGTCGCTACGAGCAGTACTTC. This translates into CASSYHLKTGRSRYEQYF.

This clonotype was detected many times. The chain couples TRBV7-2 to TRBJ2-7; D is possibly TRBD1 (6 bases). In germline, CDR1 is SGHTA, CDR2 FQGNSA. This CDR3 is built from 17 residues. Trimming took 1 base from V and 2 from J, leaving 18 bases between them. The CDR3 bases are TGTGCCAGCAGCTTAGACAGGGTCCTGGCCAAACCCTACGAGCAGTACTTC. Translating gives CASSLDRVLAKPYEQYF.

This chain connects TRBV5-1 to TRBJ2-1; 8 positions agree with TRBD2. Germline CDR1 is SGHRS and CDR2 is YFSETQ. This CDR3 has 14 amino acids. V trimming: 3 bases; J trimming: 8 bases; junction bases outside the gene matches: 7. In DNA, the CDR3 is TGCGCCAGCAGCTCCGAGCGGGGGTCGGATGAGCAGTTCTTC. This gives the protein CASSSERGSDEQFF.

This clonotype has ten or more counts. The chain has TRBV12-3 or TRBV12-4 and TRBJ2-7, with 10 bases lining up with TRBD1. Unmatched junction bases numbered 9, after V lost 3 bases and J lost 7 bases. The CDR3 length is 15 residues. The CDR3 bases are TGTGCCAGCAGTTTGACAGGGGGCGCGGTGAGAGAGCAGTACTTC. Its protein is CASSLTGGAVREQYF.

This clonotype was counted at least ten times. The rearrangement joins TRBV20-1 to TRBJ2-1; no reliable D call. V dropped 3 bases and J dropped 6 bases, with 3 bases sitting between them. The CDR3 loop spans 10 amino acids. Germline V gene lookup returns CDR1 DFQATT and CDR2 SNEGSKA (reference sequence). The CDR3 nucleotides read TGCAGTGCTAGCCGCAATGAGCAGTTCTTC. Its translation is CSASRNEQFF.

The sample holds many counts of this clonotype. J is TRBJ1-1 and V is TRBV11-2; D ambiguous. The V end was cut by 2 bases, the J end by 3 bases, with 10 bases between. The CDR3 totals 14 residues. CDR1 and CDR2 (germline): SGHAT, FQNNGV. Here the CDR3 reads CASSLLLGYTEAFF. The CDR3 nucleotides are TGTGCCAGCAGCTTACTACTGGGGTACACTGAAGCTTTCTTT.

This clonotype was detected once. The chain recombines TRBV12-3 or TRBV12-4 with TRBJ2-4; D may match TRBD1 or TRBD2 (5 bases each). The CDR3 consists of 13 residues. V dropped 3 bases and J dropped 12 bases, with 15 bases sitting between them. This CDR3 is CASSFSGSTAQYF. The CDR3 nucleotides are TGTGCCAGCAGTTTTTCGGGGTCGACAGCTCAGTACTTC.

This clonotype was counted a few times. The chain couples TRBV6-1 to TRBJ2-3, with D uncertain. This CDR3 has 14 residues. CDR1 is MNHNS and CDR2 is SASEGT in the germline V gene. V was clipped by 6 bases and J by 2 bases, with 12 bases between them. In nucleotides, the CDR3 is TGTGCCAGCAGAGGTGGAAGGGACACAGATACGCAGTATTTT. Amino acid sequence: CASRGGRDTDTQYF.

The gene calls are TRBV4-3 and TRBJ2-3; 9 nucleotides line up with TRBD1. Looked up from germline, CDR1 is LGHNA and CDR2 is YSLEER. The junction had 8 bases not matched to a gene; V was cut back by 1 base and J by 6 bases. CDR3 length: 16 amino acids. CDR3 amino acids: CASSQVGTGLADTQYF. The DNA of the CDR3 is TGCGCCAGCAGCCAAGTTGGGACAGGGTTAGCGGATACGCAGTATTTT.

This clonotype showed up many times. The chain joins TRBV28 to TRBJ2-1; 7 positions agree with TRBD2. With V trimmed by 7 bases and J by 9 bases, 12 bases remained unmatched. The CDR3 contains 14 residues. The germline gives CDR1 MDHEN, CDR2 SYDVKM. CDR3 DNA: TGTGCCAGCATCCCGGGGGGTCGCGGGGTTGAGCAGTTCTTC. Amino acid sequence: CASIPGGRGVEQFF.

This chain links TRBV18 with TRBJ1-1, with 7 bases that match TRBD1. Germline V lookup: CDR1 KGHSH, CDR2 LQKENI. This CDR3 has 13 amino acids. V lost 8 bases and J lost 7; bases outside the gene matches: 10. CDR3 coding DNA: TGTGCCAGCGCTGACGACAGGGAAAGTGAAGCTTTCTTT. Its translation: CASADDRESEAFF.